The clone carrying this T cell receptor (beta chain) was found a few times. The antigen is not known. Profiling relied on immunoSEQ multiplex PCR, and the TCRdb table lists in-frame clones only, not all of them. The table records 35,000 to 45,000 clones, more than 80% of them present only once. CDR3 size: 14 residues. Trimming stripped 1 base from V and 2 bases from J, with 9 bases between. Germline CDR1 is SEHNR and CDR2 is FQNEAQ (reference sequence). This sample is drawn from a study of a mutant IDH1 vaccine in newly diagnosed glioma. About the research overall: Sex among treated patients split about 60% male, about 38% female; mean age was approximately 40 years.

As to time point: week 35, safety follow-up. One vaccine dose held 300 ug of mutant IDH1 20-mer peptide and came with topical imiquimod. The material sequenced was PBMCs, taken from a glioma patient whose treatment included an IDH1 peptide vaccine. The chain links TRBV7-9 to TRBJ2-7; TRBD1 might be the D (5 bases). The receptor comes from a man aged 35 to 55 with glioma. CDR3 residues: CASSLERGPYEQYF. As DNA, the CDR3 is TGTGCCAGCAGCTTAGAAAGGGGCCCCTACGAGCAGTACTTC.